These T cell receptor beta chains were read from a single sample in a study of tumor and adjacent non-tumor tissue in lung cancer. A single record per CDR3 protein comes from TCRdb applying MiXCR to the multiplex PCR reads. The sample holds about 85,000 distinct CDR3 sequences, around 65% seen once. Material for sequencing was lung tumor tissue. All receptors come from a man aged 65 to 85 with non-small cell lung cancer. Both conserved end residues are trimmed from each CDR3. The order of the fields is V gene, CDR3 length, CDR3 protein.

v_call: TRBV20-1; cdr3_length: 11; cdr3_aa: SARDLGVYGYT
v_call: TRBV10-3; cdr3_length: 13; cdr3_aa: TVSAPTGGPQTQY
v_call: TRBV10-3; cdr3_length: 13; cdr3_aa: AINPGTGNNYGYT
v_call: TRBV7-8; cdr3_length: 13; cdr3_aa: ASSHRTRRFGELF
v_call: TRBV20-1; cdr3_length: 12; cdr3_aa: SVAPARTNYGYT
v_call: TRBV4-2; cdr3_length: 13; cdr3_aa: ASSQLGQGYNEQL
v_call: TRBV5-4; cdr3_length: 12; cdr3_aa: ASSGEGRSTEAF
v_call: TRBV20-1; cdr3_length: 15; cdr3_aa: SAKETFELAGLYEQY
v_call: TRBV14; cdr3_length: 13; cdr3_aa: ASSQERGRYYEQY
v_call: TRBV11-1; cdr3_length: 16; cdr3_aa: ASSSGLAGGRSTGELS
v_call: TRBV6-5; cdr3_length: 13; cdr3_aa: ASKRQGIRGNTIY
v_call: TRBV29-1; cdr3_length: 12; cdr3_aa: SGGTSGRSYEQF
v_call: TRBV6-2/TRBV6-3; cdr3_length: 12; cdr3_aa: ASSLTGGNEPLH
v_call: TRBV10-1; cdr3_length: 11; cdr3_aa: AGTEQINQPQH
v_call: TRBV6-6; cdr3_length: 11; cdr3_aa: ASKSQGNSPLH
v_call: TRBV4-2; cdr3_length: 16; cdr3_aa: VSSQGRMQGMNNRPQH
v_call: TRBV4-1; cdr3_length: 12; cdr3_aa: AGSQYPSSRGYT
v_call: TRBV25-1; cdr3_length: 11; cdr3_aa: ASSEYRNSPLH
v_call: TRBV6-6; cdr3_length: 12; cdr3_aa: ASSYSAASNEQF
v_call: TRBV10-3; cdr3_length: 13; cdr3_aa: VISMGTKDVETQY
v_call: TRBV11-2; cdr3_length: 13; cdr3_aa: ASSASQCLANTQY
v_call: TRBV5-1; cdr3_length: 11; cdr3_aa: ASTPGGANIQT
v_call: TRBV11-2; cdr3_length: 14; cdr3_aa: ASSLGAGVSTDTQY
v_call: TRBV12-3/TRBV12-4; cdr3_length: 13; cdr3_aa: ASSLGGRSTGEPF
v_call: TRBV6-1; cdr3_length: 16; cdr3_aa: ARIQGQDLAGDSYEQY
v_call: TRBV16; cdr3_length: 14; cdr3_aa: ASSRERGRGDQPQH
v_call: TRBV29-1; cdr3_length: 10; cdr3_aa: SDRTVSYGYT
v_call: TRBV11-2; cdr3_length: 12; cdr3_aa: ASSPLGPRGDLF
v_call: TRBV11-2; cdr3_length: 14; cdr3_aa: AGSRPIAGVADTQY
v_call: TRBV6-1; cdr3_length: 14; cdr3_aa: VSSAEDSSGANALT
v_call: TRBV4-1; cdr3_length: 14; cdr3_aa: AKSQKRGTNTGKLF
v_call: TRBV30; cdr3_length: 11; cdr3_aa: AWSPSGLYEQY
v_call: TRBV28; cdr3_length: 9; cdr3_aa: TSSLWGEQY
v_call: TRBV10-3; cdr3_length: 11; cdr3_aa: AIGRTGVDTIY
v_call: TRBV11-2; cdr3_length: 11; cdr3_aa: ARSLRPNYGYS
v_call: TRBV30; cdr3_length: 10; cdr3_aa: ACPGVGDTQY
v_call: TRBV4-1; cdr3_length: 15; cdr3_aa: ASSQGPRSSLNYGYT
v_call: TRBV19; cdr3_length: 13; cdr3_aa: ATKLEGGSYNEQF
v_call: TRBV6-6; cdr3_length: 15; cdr3_aa: ASNYSSGAHRGYGYT
v_call: TRBV4-1; cdr3_length: 11; cdr3_aa: ASSRPDRYEQY
v_call: TRBV4-1; cdr3_length: 13; cdr3_aa: ASSFSRLRNTEAF
v_call: TRBV20-1; cdr3_length: 12; cdr3_aa: SARESQPRAGYT
v_call: TRBV7-8; cdr3_length: 14; cdr3_aa: ASSFLRGGCSYGYT
v_call: TRBV5-1; cdr3_length: 12; cdr3_aa: ASSPGLGLETQY
v_call: TRBV11-2; cdr3_length: 10; cdr3_aa: ASVVRIGEAF
v_call: TRBV5-5; cdr3_length: 10; cdr3_aa: AIGGSSGAQY
v_call: TRBV20-1; cdr3_length: 13; cdr3_aa: SAMGTGGSKNIQY
v_call: TRBV29-1; cdr3_length: 15; cdr3_aa: SVDVGTGGPSNQPQH
v_call: TRBV10-3; cdr3_length: 13; cdr3_aa: TISSTLGGRYDQY
v_call: TRBV20-1; cdr3_length: 10; cdr3_aa: SVDRSSYEQY
v_call: TRBV12-3/TRBV12-4; cdr3_length: 14; cdr3_aa: ASSLGQGLPSYEQY